The 27 T cell receptor beta chains listed next were all sequenced from one sample in a study of blood T cell repertoires in COVID-19 (dated by TCRdb to 2020 to 2021). The method was the immunoSEQ multiplex PCR assay. TCRdb provides this immuneACCESS table in a form limited to in-frame rearrangements. Some clones are lacking; in checked studies, under half of them reflect an unresolved V gene, and why the rest are absent is not known. For this sample there are 220,000 or so clones; 85% to 90% appear just once. Of the sample, about 15% is held by the ten largest clones. Sequenced sample: PBMCs or T cells enriched from blood (not recorded which). Source of these receptors: a man aged 25-40 years who had been exposed to COVID-19.

The chain is built from TRBV2 and TRBJ2-3; TRBD2 matches at 7 bases. This CDR3 spans 17 amino acids. CDR1 and CDR2 (germline): SNHLY, FYNNEI. With 0 bases clipped from V and 3 bases from J, the junction kept 9 bases outside the gene matches. CDR3: CASSEAWGGRETDTQYF. The CDR3 coding sequence is TGTGCCAGCAGTGAAGCTTGGGGGGGGAGAGAAACAGATACGCAGTATTTT.

The rearrangement joins TRBV12-3 or TRBV12-4 to TRBJ1-1; D call uncertain. CDR3 length: 12 amino acids. Between the trimmed V and J ends, which lost 2 bases and 11 bases, there was a span of 12 bases. The CDR3 DNA reads TGTGCCAGCAGTTTATTTGAAAAGAGTGCTTTCTTT. Protein sequence: CASSLFEKSAFF.

The chain joins TRBV25-1 to TRBJ1-1; TRBD1 might be the D (6 bases). Trimming took 7 bases from V and 5 from J, leaving 20 bases between them. The CDR3 covers 15 residues. CDR1 and CDR2 from the germline V gene are MGHDK and SYGVNS. This CDR3 is CASTQGLQGWTEAFF. Here the CDR3 DNA reads TGTGCCAGCACCCAGGGGTTGCAGGGTTGGACTGAAGCTTTCTTT. The whole variable domain, filled in from reference TRBV25-1 and TRBJ1-1, reads EADIYQTPRYLVIGTGKKITLECSQTMGHDKMYWYQQDPGMELHLIHYSYGVNSTEKGDLSSESTVSRIRTEHFPLTLESARPSHTSQYLCASTQGLQGWTEAFFGQGTRLTVV.

The chain has TRBV4-3 and TRBJ1-2, with D perhaps TRBD1 (5 bases). This CDR3 is built from 18 residues. Germline V gene data show CDR1 as LGHNA and CDR2 as YSLEER. V lost 0 bases and J 4 bases, leaving 21 bases between the germline ends. CDR3 amino acids: CASSQDRRARRAGYGYTF. DNA of the CDR3: TGCGCCAGCAGCCAAGATCGCAGGGCGCGCCGCGCCGGCTATGGCTACACCTTC.

V and J are TRBV10-3 and TRBJ1-2; TRBD1 matches 8 bases. Germline CDR1 ENHRY, CDR2 SYGVKD. Trimming at V came to 5 bases and at J to 5 bases, leaving 7 bases not matched to a gene. This CDR3 contains 14 residues. CDR3 in amino acids: CAISQDREIYGYTF. CDR3 nucleotide sequence: TGTGCCATCAGTCAGGACAGGGAGATTTATGGCTACACCTTC.

The chain has TRBV5-1 and TRBJ1-1; no clear D gene. There are 14 residues in the CDR3. Trimming cost V 3 bases and J 1 base, with 10 bases left between them. Germline lookup yields CDR1 SGHRS and CDR2 YFSETQ. DNA of the CDR3: TGCGCCAGCAGCTCCGGACGGGGGAACACTGAAGCTTTCTTT. Amino acids: CASSSGRGNTEAFF.

The genes are TRBV10-3 and TRBJ2-6, with 8 nucleotides matching TRBD1. The CDR3 runs 17 residues. The V segment lost 5 bases and the J segment 0 bases; nucleotides outside the gene matches: 6. Germline CDR1 is ENHRY and CDR2 is SYGVKD. The CDR3 sequence: CAISKGTGVSGANVLTF. CDR3 DNA: TGTGCCATCAGTAAGGGGACAGGTGTCTCTGGGGCCAACGTCCTGACTTTC.

The rearrangement uses TRBV5-6 and TRBJ1-1; perhaps TRBD1 as D (5 bases). Deletions cut 6 bases from V and 0 bases from J, with 18 bases between. Germline V gene data show CDR1 as SGHDT and CDR2 as YYEEEE. The CDR3 sequence is 16 residues long. CDR3 in DNA: TGTGCCAGCACCGTTAGGGGACTCCGAATGAACACTGAAGCTTTCTTT. Its translation is CASTVRGLRMNTEAFF.

The chain uses TRBV6-5 and TRBJ1-2; D unclear. CDR3 length: 11 residues. The V and J ends lost 5 bases and 5 bases respectively, with 6 bases between them. Germline lookup yields CDR1 MNHEY and CDR2 SVGAGI. CDR3 region: CASSLEYGYTF. The CDR3, as DNA: TGTGCCAGCAGTCTTGAGTATGGCTACACCTTC.

This clone was observed once. The chain employs TRBV2 and TRBJ1-1; TRBD1 matches 8 bases. CDR3 size: 15 residues. Germline V gene sequence: CDR1 SNHLY, CDR2 FYNNEI. The V and J ends lost 6 bases and 0 bases, in that order; junction bases with no gene match: 6. CDR3 region: CASRMTGAMNTEAFF. CDR3 sequence (DNA): TGTGCCAGCAGAATGACAGGGGCCATGAACACTGAAGCTTTCTTT.

This clone appeared once. The chain links TRBV6-2 or TRBV6-3 to TRBJ2-7; TRBD1 agrees at 9 bases. The CDR3 sequence is 14 residues long. Unmatched junction bases numbered 3, after V lost 2 bases and J lost 4 bases. CDR1 is MNHEY and CDR2 is SVGEGT in the germline V gene. CDR3 bases: TGTGCCAGCAGTTACGCACAGGGGGCTTACGAGCAGTACTTC. It specifies CASSYAQGAYEQYF.

The rearrangement uses TRBV12-5 and TRBJ1-5; the D is unclear. This CDR3 has 13 amino acids. Germline V gene data show CDR1 as LGHNT and CDR2 as FRNRAP. The germline V and J ends were trimmed by 5 bases and 7 bases, with 12 bases remaining between them. The CDR3 reads CASGPPAGQPQHF. As DNA, the CDR3 is TGTGCTAGTGGTCCCCCAGCGGGGCAGCCCCAGCATTTT.

V usage is TRBV2 and J usage is TRBJ1-2, with 7 bases aligning to TRBD1. This CDR3 is 14 amino acids long. J was trimmed by 4 bases and V by 8 bases; bases with no gene match: 10. The germline V gene encodes CDR1 SNHLY and CDR2 FYNNEI. The CDR3 reads CASALGTELYGYTF. CDR3 DNA: TGTGCCAGCGCCCTGGGGACAGAGCTCTATGGCTACACCTTC.

The rearrangement links TRBV9 to TRBJ2-1; TRBD1 is a possible D gene (6 bases). The CDR3 loop spans 15 amino acids. Germline V gives CDR1 SGDLS, CDR2 YYNGEE. Trimming stripped 6 bases from V and 5 bases from J, with 18 bases between. CDR3 sequence: CASTEGHLTNNEQFF. The CDR3 nucleotides are TGTGCCAGCACCGAGGGACACCTCACCAACAATGAGCAGTTCTTC. Filled out from reference TRBV9 and TRBJ2-1, the complete variable domain reads DSGVTQTPKHLITATGQRVTLRCSPRSGDLSVYWYQQSLDQGLQFLIQYYNGEERAKGNILERFSAQQFPDLHSELNLSSLELGDSALYFCASTEGHLTNNEQFFGPGTRLTVL.

This sequence joins TRBV27 and TRBJ2-1; TRBD1 agrees at 9 bases. The CDR3 sequence is 12 residues long. Unmatched junction bases numbered 6, after V lost 5 bases and J lost 13 bases. Per germline, CDR1 MNHEY and CDR2 SMNVEV (reference sequence). The CDR3 is CASSLGQGPQFF. CDR3 bases: TGTGCCAGCAGTCTCGGACAGGGGCCCCAGTTCTTC.

V gene TRBV4-2 combines with J gene TRBJ2-3, with D perhaps matching TRBD2 (7 bases). The CDR3 loop spans 17 amino acids. Germline values: CDR1 LGHNA, CDR2 YNFKEQ. Trimming removed 4 bases at V and 3 bases at J, with 20 bases between. The CDR3 DNA reads as TGTGCCAGCAGCCTTACGTATGGGGGGGGCTCAACAGATACGCAGTATTTT. It specifies CASSLTYGGGSTDTQYF.

The chain joins TRBV7-9 to TRBJ2-7; 8 nucleotides match TRBD2. The CDR3 contains 14 residues. Unmatched junction bases numbered 5, after V lost 2 bases and J lost 5 bases. The V gene's germline CDR1 is SEHNR and CDR2 FQNEAQ (reference sequence). CDR3 DNA sequence: TGTGCCAGCAGCTTACGCAGCGGGGGCCACGAGCAGTACTTC. This encodes CASSLRSGGHEQYF.

The chain employs TRBV9 and TRBJ2-2; TRBD2 matches 8 bases. CDR1 is SGDLS, CDR2 YYNGEE, per germline. The CDR3 spans 17 residues. Trimming took 0 bases from V and 0 from J; bases not matched to a gene: 4. The CDR3 sequence is CASSVVDGGANTGELFF. Here the CDR3 DNA reads TGTGCCAGCAGCGTAGTGGACGGGGGGGCGAACACCGGGGAGCTGTTTTTT.

The chain uses TRBV6-4 and TRBJ1-5, with D possibly being TRBD1 (6 bases). The CDR3 has 13 residues. Germline V gives CDR1 MRHNA, CDR2 SNTAGT. V lost 5 bases, J lost 1 base, and 6 bases lay in between. CDR3 DNA: TGTGCCAGCAGTACAGGGAGCAATCAGCCCCAGCATTTT. Translated, it gives CASSTGSNQPQHF.

The chain joins TRBV4-1 to TRBJ2-1; 8 bases fit TRBD2. V lost 2 bases, J lost 4 bases, and 7 bases stayed unmatched. The germline gives CDR1 MGHRA, CDR2 YSYEKL. This CDR3 spans 16 amino acids. CDR3 sequence (DNA): TGCGCCAGCAGCCAAACCAGCGGGGGACTTTACAATGAGCAGTTCTTC. Its translation is CASSQTSGGLYNEQFF.

The gene calls are TRBV3-1 (or the pseudogene TRBV3-2) and TRBJ2-4; D unclear. Germline V lookup: CDR1 LGHDT, CDR2 YNNKEL (reference sequence). The CDR3 loop spans 16 amino acids. With 0 bases removed from V and 6 bases from J, the gap between germline ends came to 15 bases. As DNA, the CDR3 is TGTGCCAGCAGCCAAGATCTATATAGTATTGGAAACATTCAGTACTTC. Protein: CASSQDLYSIGNIQYF.

The chain employs TRBV4-2 and TRBJ2-2; 7 bases match TRBD1. The CDR3 consists of 15 residues. The V and J ends lost 5 bases and 3 bases, in that order; junction bases with no gene match: 6. Germline V gene lookup returns CDR1 LGHNA and CDR2 YNFKEQ. For the CDR3, the DNA is TGTGCCAGCAGCTCGGGACAGACCTACACCGGGGAGCTGTTTTTT. Amino acid sequence: CASSSGQTYTGELFF.

This clone was recorded only once. The chain carries TRBV19 and TRBJ1-1; possible D gene TRBD1, 6 bases. Between the trimmed V and J ends, which lost 6 bases and 4 bases, there was a span of 24 bases. The CDR3 loop spans 17 amino acids. The germline V gene has CDR1 LNHDA and CDR2 SQIVND (reference sequence). CDR3 residues: CASRPRASGGPSTEAFF. CDR3 nucleotides: TGTGCCAGTAGACCTAGGGCGTCGGGGGGCCCGAGCACTGAAGCTTTCTTT. Full variable domain (outside the CDR3, taken from reference TRBV19 and TRBJ1-1): DGGITQSPKYLFRKEGQNVTLSCEQNLNHDAMYWYRQDPGQGLRLIYYSQIVNDFQKGDIAEGYSVSREKKESFPLTVTSAQKNPTAFYLCASRPRASGGPSTEAFFGQGTRLTVV.

The rearrangement uses TRBV10-3 and TRBJ2-4, with a weak D call TRBD2 (6 bases). This CDR3 contains 16 residues. V was trimmed by 6 bases and J by 2 bases, leaving 17 bases between them. Germline values: CDR1 ENHRY, CDR2 SYGVKD. CDR3 in DNA: TGTGCCATCAGGGCTGGGTGGGGAGGAACCAAAAACATTCAGTACTTC. This translates into CAIRAGWGGTKNIQYF.

This chain joins TRBV2 and TRBJ2-7, with 7 bases aligning to TRBD1. The CDR3 spans 14 residues. J lost 4 bases, V lost 7 bases, and 10 bases had no gene match. The V gene's germline CDR1 is SNHLY and CDR2 FYNNEI. The CDR3 DNA reads TGTGCCAGCACCCTGGACAGGACTTTTTACGAGCAGTACTTC. It is translated as CASTLDRTFYEQYF.

The CDR3 region is CASSSNGGGGQTQYF. Here the CDR3 DNA reads TGTGCCAGCAGCTCCAATGGGGGCGGGGGTCAAACGCAGTATTTT. The chain combines TRBV7-2 with TRBJ2-3; D may be TRBD2 (7 bases). The CDR3 covers 15 residues. CDR1 is SGHTA, CDR2 FQGNSA, per germline. The V end lost 4 bases, the J end lost 9 bases, and 20 bases lay between the germline ends.

In its sample, this clone was seen once. This sequence joins TRBV15 and TRBJ2-2; D gene unclear. The germline V gene has CDR1 LNHNV and CDR2 YYDKDF (reference sequence). This CDR3 has 14 amino acids. Trimming cost V 1 base and J 7 bases, with 10 bases left between them. The chain's CDR3 is CATSRAVEIGELFF. The CDR3 bases are TGTGCCACCAGCAGAGCGGTAGAAATCGGGGAGCTGTTTTTT.